The next 2 T cell receptor beta chains were all read from a single sample in a study of shared clonotypes between healthy human individuals. Repertoires were generated with immunoSEQ multiplex PCR, while TCRdb's copy carries only in-frame clones and drops some. The table lists about 2,500,000 clones, around nine tenths of them singletons, with around 0.14% in the top ten. What was sequenced was naive CD4+ T cells sorted from blood. Subset: CD45RA+ positively selected. Every receptor here comes from a man aged 18 to 29 in good health.

This clone was seen just once. The sample contains more than one DNA sequence encoding this CDR3. The chain links TRBV9 to TRBJ1-2; possibly TRBD1 for D (6 bases). CDR3 length: 14 residues. Germline V CDR1 and CDR2: SGDLS, YYNGEE. V was shortened by 0 bases and J by 5 bases, with 11 bases between the two germline ends. The CDR3 spells CASSVDRAGYGYTF. The CDR3 coding sequence is TGTGCCAGCAGCGTAGACAGGGCCGGGTATGGCTACACCTTC.

The chain couples TRBV2 to TRBJ2-7; 9 nucleotides line up with TRBD1. This CDR3 comprises 14 residues. Germline trimming cut 4 bases from V and 3 bases from J; bases unmatched to any gene: 4. Germline CDR1 is SNHLY and CDR2 is FYNNEI. Here the CDR3 DNA reads TGTGCCAGCAGTGCCTGGACAGGGGACTACGAGCAGTACTTC. Encoded protein: CASSAWTGDYEQYF.